This T cell receptor (beta chain) originates from a study of blood T cell repertoires in COVID-19 (dated by TCRdb to 2020 to 2021). In terms of the full investigation: The collaborator samples originated in the United States, Italy and Spain and spanned the acute and convalescent phases of COVID-19. The repertoires were made available in a free public database intended to serve as a resource for research on the immune response to SARS-CoV-2. The dataset comprised deeply sampled blood TCRbeta repertoires from subjects exposed to, actively infected with, or recovered from COVID-19. The prospective study material was composed of cDNA or gDNA derived from T cells, B-cell-depleted T cells, or PBMCs. Sample metadata almost always included a de-identified subject ID, COVID-19 status, age in years and sex. Samples were obtained from the ongoing ImmuneRACE study (first 160 participants) and from about 1,300 subjects provided by 6 global collaborators. Where available, HLA class I and class II types were obtained from metadata supplied by the sample provider rather than from assay-based typing.

The CDR3 measures 15 amino acids from cysteine to phenylalanine. Just CDR3 DNA is preserved here, 45 bases in frame from base 1. At the junction V is shortened by 3 bases and J by 7 bases; bases outside the gene matches: 8. The germline V gene provides CDR1 SGDLS and CDR2 YYNGEE. Collaborating institutions collected whole blood in K2EDTA tubes following their own protocols. For TCRbeta analysis, collaborators shipped samples as frozen whole blood, isolated PBMCs, or DNA extracted from either of those sample types. TCRbeta CDR3 regions were amplified from genomic DNA using the immunoSEQ Assay, a bias-controlled multiplex PCR. In the paper's pipeline: The number of nucleated cells in each sample was estimated by amplification of reference gene primers within the assay. To quantify the absolute abundance of each unique TCRbeta CDR3 rearrangement, sequence reads were collapsed and filtered. For each sample, productive Simpson clonality was calculated by taking the square root of Simpson's diversity index across productive rearrangements. In TCRdb, the immuneACCESS table is reduced to in-frame sequences with V and J assigned. These tables do not hold every clone; where another copy was compared, an unresolved V gene accounts for under half, and the others remain unexplained. Clone size and V and J calls were adopted from that table, with D and trimming inferred from the DNA. Here the sample has 110,000 to 150,000 clones; around 83% occur a single time. The ten largest clonotypes hold around 3% of the sample.

Points on this clone: This receptor's antigen is unknown. No clone much larger than this one lies a single base away; base qualities are absent.

What the study reported, not specific to this receptor: The amount of clinical and demographic metadata varied by source and participant and was provided uncurated.

The V and J segments used are TRBV9 and TRBJ1-2, with 11 bases matching TRBD1. The clonotype comes from an elderly woman with acute or convalescent COVID-19. Sequenced: peripheral blood. The DNA sequence is given as TGTGCCAGCAGCGCCAACCCCGGACAGGGGGCTGGCTACACCTTC. The translation is CASSANPGQGAGYTF. The CDR3, completed at both ends by the reference TRBV9 and TRBJ1-2 genes, gives the full variable domain DSGVTQTPKHLITATGQRVTLRCSPRSGDLSVYWYQQSLDQGLQFLIQYYNGEERAKGNILERFSAQQFPDLHSELNLSSLELGDSALYFCASSANPGQGAGYTFGSGTRLTVV.